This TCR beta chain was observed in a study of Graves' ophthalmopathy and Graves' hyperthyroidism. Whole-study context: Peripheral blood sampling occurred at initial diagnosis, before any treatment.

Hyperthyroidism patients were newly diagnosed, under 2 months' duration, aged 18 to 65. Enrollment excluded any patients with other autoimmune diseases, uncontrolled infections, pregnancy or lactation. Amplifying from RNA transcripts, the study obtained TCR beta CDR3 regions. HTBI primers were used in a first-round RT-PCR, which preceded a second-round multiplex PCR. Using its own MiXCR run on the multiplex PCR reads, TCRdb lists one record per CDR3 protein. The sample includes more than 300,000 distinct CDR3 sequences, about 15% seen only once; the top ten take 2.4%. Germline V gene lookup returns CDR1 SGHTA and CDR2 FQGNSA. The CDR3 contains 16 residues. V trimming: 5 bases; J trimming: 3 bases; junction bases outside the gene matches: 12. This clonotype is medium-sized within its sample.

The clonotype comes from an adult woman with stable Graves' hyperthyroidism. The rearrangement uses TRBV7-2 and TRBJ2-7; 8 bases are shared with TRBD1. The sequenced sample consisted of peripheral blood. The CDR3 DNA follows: TGTGCCAGCAGCCCCCCCGGGACAGGTTTCCTCTACGAGCAGTACTTC. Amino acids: CASSPPGTGFLYEQYF.